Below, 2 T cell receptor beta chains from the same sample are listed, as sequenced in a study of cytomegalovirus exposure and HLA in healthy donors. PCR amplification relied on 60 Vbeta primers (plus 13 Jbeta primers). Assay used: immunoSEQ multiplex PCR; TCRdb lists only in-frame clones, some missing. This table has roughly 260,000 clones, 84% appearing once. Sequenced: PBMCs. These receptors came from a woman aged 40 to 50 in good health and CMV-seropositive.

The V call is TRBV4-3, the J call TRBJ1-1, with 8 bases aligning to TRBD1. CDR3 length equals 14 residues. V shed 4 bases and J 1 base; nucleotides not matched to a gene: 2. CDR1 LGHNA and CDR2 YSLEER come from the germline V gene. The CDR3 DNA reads TGCGCCAGCAGCCGGGGGACAGGGAACACTGAAGCTTTCTTT. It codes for CASSRGTGNTEAFF.

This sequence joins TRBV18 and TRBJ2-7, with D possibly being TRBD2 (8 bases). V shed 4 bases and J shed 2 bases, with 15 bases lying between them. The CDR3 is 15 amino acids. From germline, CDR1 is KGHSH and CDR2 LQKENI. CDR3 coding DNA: TGTGCCAGCTCACTCGGGACAGCGGGGGCCTACGAGCAGTACTTC. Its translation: CASSLGTAGAYEQYF.